This record concerns one T cell receptor beta chain sequence. Its specificity is not known. A sample-barcoded 5' primer and a J-beta primer mix were used in a second PCR of roughly 6 to 11 cycles. MiXCR, applied by TCRdb to the 5' RACE reads, yields one record per CDR3 protein. The sample has about 1.4 million distinct CDR3 sequences, around 59% seen once. The data are from a study of blood T cells in healthy people across ages. Study context: Template switching recovered approximately one barcoded beta molecule for every two T cells.

Regarding the study as a whole: Donor CMV status was unknown, possibly confounding expanded clonotype changes.

The clonotype originates from a young man in good health. The sample comprised blood.

The CDR3 DNA reads TGCGCCAGCAGGACAGCGGGATTTCAGTTCTTC. Its translation: CASRTAGFQFF. J is TRBJ2-1 and V is TRBV10-2, with TRBD2 matching 7 bases. The CDR3 has 11 residues. Germline V gene sequence: CDR1 WSHSY, CDR2 SAAADI. With V trimmed by 6 bases and J by 13 bases, 6 bases remained unmatched.